The next 27 T cell receptor beta chains were all read from a single sample in a study of T cell clonality in common variable immunodeficiency. Produced via immunoSEQ multiplex PCR; TCRdb's table is partial and in-frame only. The sample yields 50,000 to 60,000 clones, without any singletons. Specimen: peripheral blood mononuclear cells. The receptor source for this set is a person aged 18 to 75 in good health.

This clone was counted ten times or more. The CDR3 DNA, read in part, is TGTGCCAGCAGCTTAGGCCGGGGGGGCGGGGAGACC. Its translation is CASSLGRGGGET. The CDR3 in its entirety is CASSLGRGGGETQYF. V usage is TRBV7-8 and J usage is TRBJ2-5; 8 nucleotides match TRBD2. Read coverage stops 3 residues before the CDR3 terminus; the germline J gene supplies the remainder. The ends lost 1 base at V and 5 bases at J; junction bases unmatched: 6. The CDR3 runs to 15 residues. Germline V gene sequence: CDR1 SGHVS, CDR2 FQNEAQ.

This clone appeared many times. The CDR3 extends 3 residues past the end of the read, so its final part is completed from the germline J gene. The V gene is TRBV19, the J gene TRBJ1-4; no reliable D call. Trimming pared 3 bases from V and 7 bases from J, leaving 3 bases between. The CDR3 covers 11 residues. Germline assignment: CDR1 LNHDA and CDR2 SQIVND (reference sequence). CDR3 sequence reads: CASSIGEKLFF. The part of the CDR3 DNA that was read is TGTGCCAGTAGTATCGGTGAAAAA.

This clone was detected ten times or more. The observed sequence ends 3 residues before the CDR3 terminus, with the missing tail filled in from the germline J gene. V gene TRBV5-6 combines with J gene TRBJ1-2, with D tentatively TRBD1 (6 bases). The CDR3 totals 13 residues. Germline lookup yields CDR1 SGHDT and CDR2 YYEEEE. Trimming took 4 bases from V and 6 from J, leaving 13 bases between them. The CDR3 loop reads CASSGATGNGYTF. The sequenced CDR3 bases are TGTGCCAGCAGCGGGGCCACAGGGAATGGC.

Many counts were recorded for this clone. The CDR3 end is not reached by the read, which stops 3 residues before it; the germline J gene fills it in. The chain employs TRBV6-2 or TRBV6-3 and TRBJ2-4; TRBD1 might be the D (6 bases). Trimming took 5 bases from V and 9 from J, leaving 17 bases between them. Germline assignment: CDR1 MNHEY and CDR2 SVGEGT. The CDR3 consists of 14 residues. The DNA read from the CDR3 is TGTGCCAGCAGTGTTGAGTCCCAGGGGAGCATT. Protein: CASSVESQGSI. The entire CDR3 is CASSVESQGSIQYF.

This clone has at least ten counts. The read terminates 3 residues ahead of where the CDR3 ends, so the germline J gene completes it. This specimen includes other DNA sequences encoding the same CDR3. V and J are TRBV19 and TRBJ2-4, with 8 nucleotides matching TRBD1. Germline CDR1 and CDR2: LNHDA and SQIVND (reference sequence). CDR3 length: 12 residues. CDR3 DNA (partial): TGTGCCAGTAGTGACAGGGGAGGAATT. It is translated as CASSDRGGI. The full CDR3 sequence reads CASSDRGGIQYF.

This clone was picked up a small number of times. With the read ending 3 residues before the CDR3 end, the germline J gene is used to fill in that end. The V call is TRBV6-4, the J call TRBJ2-3, with 14 positions matching TRBD2. The junction had 1 base not matched to a gene; V was cut back by 4 bases and J by 1 base. The CDR3 extends over 16 amino acids. Germline loops: CDR1 MRHNA, CDR2 SNTAGT. CDR3 bases read: TGTGCCAGCAGTGCGACTAGCGGGAGGGGCACAGATACG. The encoded protein is CASSATSGRGTDT. The full CDR3 protein is CASSATSGRGTDTQYF.

There are many counts of this clone. Read sequence stops 3 residues before the CDR3 end, and the germline J gene provides the missing end. Other nucleotide sequences in the sample specify the same CDR3. This sequence joins TRBV5-1 and TRBJ2-5, with 8 nucleotides matching TRBD2. Per the germline V gene, CDR1 is SGHRS and CDR2 is YFSETQ. The CDR3 has 15 amino acids. V shed 0 bases, J shed 5 bases, and the junction held 6 bases outside the gene matches. The DNA read from the CDR3 is TGCGCCAGCAGCTTGGAACTAGCGGCTCGGGAGACC. This encodes CASSLELAARET. The CDR3 reads in full as CASSLELAARETQYF.

This clone was seen ten or more times. The CDR3 bases that were read are TGCAGCGCCGTCAGGGACACTGAA. This gives the protein CSAVRDTE. The full CDR3 is CSAVRDTEAFF. The chain recombines TRBV29-1 with TRBJ1-1; D might be TRBD1 (5 bases). The read gets to within 3 residues of the CDR3 end, and the germline J gene fills in the rest. This CDR3 is 11 amino acids long. With 7 bases removed from V and 3 bases from J, the gap between germline ends came to 9 bases. CDR1 and CDR2 (germline): SQVTM, ANQGSEA.

This clone showed up many times. The sequence runs out 3 residues before the end of the CDR3; the remainder is reconstructed from the germline J gene. This chain uses TRBV20-1 with TRBJ1-2; 8 bases map to TRBD1. Germline CDR1 and CDR2: DFQATT and SNEGSKA (reference sequence). The CDR3 length is 14 residues. V shed 6 bases, J shed 6 bases, and the junction held 12 bases outside the gene matches. Incomplete CDR3 DNA: TGCAGTGCGACTGGACAGGGAGAGTTGAATGGC. Protein: CSATGQGELNG. The whole CDR3 sequence is CSATGQGELNGYTF.

Ten or more counts support this clone. Read sequence stops 3 residues before the CDR3 end, and the germline J gene provides the missing end. This chain joins TRBV7-9 and TRBJ2-4, with 7 bases identical to TRBD1. In germline, CDR1 is SEHNR, CDR2 FQNEAQ (reference sequence). This CDR3 contains 14 residues. CDR3 protein: CASSLGVRQGIQYF. CDR3 DNA (partial): TGTGCCAGCAGCTTAGGGGTCAGACAGGGAATT.

At least ten counts were recorded for this clone. The CDR3 loop reads CASSRMGADRALRTNYGYTF. CDR3 bases read: TGTGCCAGTAGCCGTATGGGAGCCGACAGGGCCCTAAGAACTAACTATGGC. The chain combines TRBV19 with TRBJ1-2; 7 bases are a match to TRBD1. With the read ending 3 residues before the CDR3 end, the germline J gene is used to fill in that end. The V segment lost 6 bases and the J segment 0 bases; nucleotides outside the gene matches: 22. CDR1 is LNHDA, CDR2 SQIVND, per germline (reference sequence). CDR3 size: 20 residues.

Points on this clone: The CDR3 end falls 3 residues outside the read, so it is completed with the germline J gene. The chain employs TRBV6-2 or TRBV6-3 and TRBJ1-4; the D is unclear. The CDR3 has 13 amino acids. Germline CDR1 and CDR2: MNHEY and SVGEGT. Incomplete CDR3 DNA: TGTGCCAGCAGTTATTCCGGGGAATCACCA. Translation: CASSYSGESP. The full CDR3 sequence reads CASSYSGESPLFF.

Concerning this clone itself: The CDR3 extends 3 residues past the end of the read, so its final part is completed from the germline J gene. The chain has TRBV6-2 or TRBV6-3 and TRBJ2-2; 8 bases line up with TRBD2. Germline trimming cut 8 bases from V and 3 bases from J; bases unmatched to any gene: 14. The V gene's germline CDR1 is MNHEY and CDR2 SVGEGT. The CDR3 contains 17 residues. The CDR3 bases that were read are TGTGCCAGCCTGGATGCCGGGGGGGGCCTTTACACCGGGGAG. As protein: CASLDAGGGLYTGE. The CDR3 reads in full as CASLDAGGGLYTGELFF.

Many counts were recorded for this clone. The read ends 3 residues early relative to the CDR3; the germline J gene fills the gap. The genes are TRBV7-3 and TRBJ2-1; TRBD1 aligns across 9 bases. The CDR3 runs 15 residues. Germline V gives CDR1 SGHTA, CDR2 FQGTGA. Trimming cost V 0 bases and J 4 bases; bases outside gene matches: 1. CDR3 sequence: CASSLTGQGYNEQFF. Incomplete CDR3 DNA: TGTGCCAGCAGCTTAACGGGACAGGGTTACAATGAG.

This clone was found many times. The junction and the germline gene differ at one end; a read error may be behind it. The CDR3 end falls 3 residues outside the read, so it is completed with the germline J gene. The same CDR3 can be traced to other DNA sequences in this sample. V gene TRBV5-5 combines with J gene TRBJ1-3; D might be TRBD1 (5 bases). Germline CDR1 SGHKS, CDR2 YYEKEE (reference sequence). The CDR3 is made up of 15 amino acids. The CDR3 loop is CASSLGAGPGNTIYF. The sequenced CDR3 bases are TGTGCCAGCAGCTTGGGAGCAGGGCCCGGAAACACG.

Turning to this clone: A read error may produce the germline difference seen at one junction end. The read comes to an end 3 residues before the CDR3 does, leaving the germline J gene to fill in the end. The sample holds other DNA sequences that translate to the same CDR3. The chain employs TRBV19 and TRBJ2-5, with 15 bases matching TRBD2. Germline lookup yields CDR1 LNHDA and CDR2 SQIVND (reference sequence). This CDR3 is built from 15 residues. CDR3 sequence: CASSRGLAGGETQYF. The CDR3 bases that were read are TGCGCCAGTAGTCGGGGACTAGCGGGGGGAGAGACC.

This clone was seen ten or more times. The DNA ends 3 residues before the CDR3 does, and the rest of the CDR3 is filled in from the germline J gene. The chain couples TRBV20-1 to TRBJ2-5; the D gene is possibly TRBD2 (7 bases). CDR1 is DFQATT, CDR2 SNEGSKA, per germline (reference sequence). The V end was cut by 0 bases, the J end by 4 bases, with 15 bases between. The CDR3 runs 15 residues. The CDR3 DNA, read in part, is TGCAGTGCTAGAGACTCAACGGGGGGCGCAGAGACC. It translates to CSARDSTGGAET. The full CDR3 sequence reads CSARDSTGGAETQYF.

This clone was observed many times. The read gets to within 3 residues of the CDR3 end, and the germline J gene fills in the rest. The J gene is TRBJ2-1, the V gene TRBV6-4; 8 nucleotides agree with TRBD1. CDR1 is MRHNA, CDR2 SNTAGT, per germline. V shed 3 bases, J shed 0 bases, and the junction held 1 base outside the gene matches. CDR3 length: 15 residues. CDR3 protein: CASSETGGSYNEQFF. The CDR3 DNA, read in part, is TGTGCCAGCAGTGAAACAGGGGGCTCCTACAATGAG.

This clone was counted at least ten times. The observed sequence ends 3 residues before the CDR3 terminus, with the missing tail filled in from the germline J gene. The chain joins TRBV6-2 or TRBV6-3 to TRBJ1-2, with a possible D match to TRBD1 (5 bases). V lost 7 bases, J lost 2 bases, and 14 bases lay in between. CDR3 size: 14 residues. Per the germline V gene, CDR1 is MNHEY and CDR2 is SVGEGT. CDR3 region: CASKLSPGNYGYTF. The covered CDR3 bases are TGTGCCAGCAAGTTAAGCCCAGGGAACTATGGC.

Comment on this clone: The read terminates 3 residues ahead of where the CDR3 ends, so the germline J gene completes it. V is TRBV25-1 and J is TRBJ2-1; 8 positions agree with TRBD1. The CDR3 loop spans 14 amino acids. Germline CDR1 MGHDK, CDR2 SYGVNS. V lost 10 bases to trimming and J lost 7 bases; unmatched junction nucleotides: 12. CDR3: CATRGQGGWNEQFF. CDR3 DNA (partial): TGTGCCACCCGTGGACAGGGAGGTTGGAATGAG.

This clone was seen many times. The missing CDR3 end, 3 residues past where the read stops, is filled in from the germline J gene. V gene TRBV6-2 or TRBV6-3 combines with J gene TRBJ1-1; D gene uncertain. The V and J ends lost 2 bases and 1 base respectively, with 11 bases between them. The germline V gene has CDR1 MNHEY and CDR2 SVGEGT. The CDR3 extends over 15 amino acids. The CDR3 loop reads CASSYDLAGNTEAFF. Incomplete CDR3 DNA: TGTGCCAGCAGTTACGATCTGGCTGGGAACACTGAA.

This clone came up many times. The DNA ends 3 residues before the CDR3 does, and the rest of the CDR3 is filled in from the germline J gene. V is TRBV30 and J is TRBJ2-1, with TRBD2 identical over 13 bases. CDR1 GTSNPN and CDR2 SVGIG come from the germline V gene (reference sequence). The V and J ends lost 3 bases and 4 bases, in that order; junction bases with no gene match: 3. The CDR3 is 15 residues long. The CDR3 region is CAWRGLAGAYNEQFF. The CDR3 bases that were read are TGTGCCTGGAGAGGACTAGCGGGAGCTTACAATGAG.

Of note for this clone: The sequenced fragment ends 3 residues before the CDR3 boundary, so the rest is inferred from the germline J gene. The gene calls are TRBV19 and TRBJ1-4; possible D gene TRBD1, 5 bases. This CDR3 contains 19 residues. From germline, CDR1 is LNHDA and CDR2 SQIVND (reference sequence). This chain's CDR3 is CASRRENALFPSGANVLFF. The covered CDR3 bases are TGTGCCAGTCGCAGAGAGAACGCACTCTTCCCCTCTGGGGCCAACGTA.

This clone has at least ten counts. The observed sequence ends 3 residues before the CDR3 terminus, with the missing tail filled in from the germline J gene. The rearrangement links TRBV7-2 to TRBJ2-1, with a weak D call TRBD2 (6 bases). Per the germline V gene, CDR1 is SGHTA and CDR2 is FQGNSA. Trimming removed 6 bases from V and 9 bases from J, with 15 bases in between. CDR3 size: 13 residues. This CDR3 reads CASSWDSTFEQFF. CDR3 DNA, as far as it was read: TGTGCCAGCAGTTGGGACTCAACCTTTGAG. Filled out from reference TRBV7-2 and TRBJ2-1, the complete variable domain reads GAGVSQSPSNKVTEKGKDVELRCDPISGHTALYWYRQSLGQGLEFLIYFQGNSAPDKSGLPSDRFSAERTGGSVSTLTIQRTQQEDSAVYLCASSWDSTFEQFFGPGTRLTVL.

This clone was seen ten or more times. Read sequence stops 3 residues before the CDR3 end, and the germline J gene provides the missing end. V and J are TRBV6-2 or TRBV6-3 and TRBJ1-1; tentatively, D is TRBD1 (5 bases). The CDR3 sequence is 15 residues long. Trimming removed 0 bases at V and 1 base at J, with 9 bases between. Germline V lookup: CDR1 MNHEY, CDR2 SVGEGT. Incomplete CDR3 DNA: TGTGCCAGCAGTTACTCGTGGACAAGGAACACTGAA. Its translation: CASSYSWTRNTE. The whole CDR3 is CASSYSWTRNTEAFF.

This clone was detected ten times or more. The DNA ends 3 residues before the CDR3 does, and the rest of the CDR3 is filled in from the germline J gene. This chain uses TRBV19 with TRBJ2-1; possible D gene TRBD2, 6 bases. Trimming shortened V by 4 bases and J by 8 bases, and 12 bases separated the two germline ends. The germline V gene has CDR1 LNHDA and CDR2 SQIVND (reference sequence). This CDR3 comprises 13 residues. The part of the CDR3 DNA that was read is TGTGCCAGTAGTAGCGGGGTTGTCGATGAG. It codes for CASSSGVVDE. Given in full, the CDR3 is CASSSGVVDEQFF.

About this clone itself: The read comes to an end 3 residues before the CDR3 does, leaving the germline J gene to fill in the end. The chain carries TRBV5-1 and TRBJ2-3, with 8 bases identical to TRBD2. The CDR3 is 15 amino acids. Germline CDR1 reads SGHRS; CDR2 reads YFSETQ. V trimming: 4 bases; J trimming: 0 bases; junction bases outside the gene matches: 4. CDR3 DNA (partial): TGCGCCAGCAGCCCGGGAGGGGCTAGCACAGATACG. This gives the protein CASSPGGASTDT. The CDR3 as a whole reads CASSPGGASTDTQYF.